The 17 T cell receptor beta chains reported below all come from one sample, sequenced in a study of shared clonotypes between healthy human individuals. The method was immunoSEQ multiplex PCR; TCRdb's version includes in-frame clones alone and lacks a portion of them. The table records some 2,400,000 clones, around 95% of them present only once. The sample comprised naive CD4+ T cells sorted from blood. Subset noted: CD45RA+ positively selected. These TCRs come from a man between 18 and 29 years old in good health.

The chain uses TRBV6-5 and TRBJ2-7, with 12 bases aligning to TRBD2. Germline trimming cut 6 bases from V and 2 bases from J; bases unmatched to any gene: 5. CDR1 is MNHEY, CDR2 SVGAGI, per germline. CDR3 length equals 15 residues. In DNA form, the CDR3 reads TGTGCCAGCAGGGTCGGACTAGCGGGAACCTACGAGCAGTACTTC. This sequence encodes CASRVGLAGTYEQYF.

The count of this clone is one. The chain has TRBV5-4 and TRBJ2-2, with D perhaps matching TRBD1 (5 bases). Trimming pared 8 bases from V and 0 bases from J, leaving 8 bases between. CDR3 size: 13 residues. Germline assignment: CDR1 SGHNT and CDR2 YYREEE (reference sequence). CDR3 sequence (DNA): TGTGCCAGTGGACAAGCGAACACCGGGGAGCTGTTTTTT. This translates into CASGQANTGELFF.

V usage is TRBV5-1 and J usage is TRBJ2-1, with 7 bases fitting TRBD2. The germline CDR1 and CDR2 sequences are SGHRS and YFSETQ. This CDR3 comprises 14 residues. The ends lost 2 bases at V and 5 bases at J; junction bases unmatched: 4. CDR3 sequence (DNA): TGCGCCAGCAGCTTCCCTAGCGGAGACAATGAGCAGTTCTTC. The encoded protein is CASSFPSGDNEQFF.

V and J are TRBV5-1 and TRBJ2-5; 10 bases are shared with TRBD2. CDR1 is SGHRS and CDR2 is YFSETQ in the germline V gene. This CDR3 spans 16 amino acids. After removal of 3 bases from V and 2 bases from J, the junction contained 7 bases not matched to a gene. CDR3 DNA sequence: TGCGCCAGCAGCTCCTCCGTTAGCGGGGGGCAAGAGACCCAGTACTTC. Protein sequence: CASSSSVSGGQETQYF. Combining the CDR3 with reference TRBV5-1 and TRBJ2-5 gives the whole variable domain KAGVTQTPRYLIKTRGQQVTLSCSPISGHRSVSWYQQTPGQGLQFLFEYFSETQRNKGNFPGRFSGRQFSNSRSEMNVSTLELGDSALYLCASSSSVSGGQETQYFGPGTRLLVL.

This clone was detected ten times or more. The CDR3 DNA sequence: TGCGCCAGCAGCGATCTAGCGGCGGCGGGAGATACGCAGTATTTT. It encodes CASSDLAAAGDTQYF. The rearrangement joins TRBV5-1 to TRBJ2-3, with 7 bases matching TRBD2. Germline-derived CDR1 and CDR2 are SGHRS and YFSETQ. The J segment lost 5 bases and the V segment lost 4 bases, leaving 10 bases of the junction unmatched. The CDR3 has 15 amino acids.

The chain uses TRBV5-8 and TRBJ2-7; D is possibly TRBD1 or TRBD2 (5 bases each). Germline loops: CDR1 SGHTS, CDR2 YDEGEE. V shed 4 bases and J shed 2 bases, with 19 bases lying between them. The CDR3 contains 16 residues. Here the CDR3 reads CASSLEIGTRPYEQYF. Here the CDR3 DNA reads TGTGCCAGCAGCCTGGAGATCGGGACCAGGCCCTACGAGCAGTACTTC.

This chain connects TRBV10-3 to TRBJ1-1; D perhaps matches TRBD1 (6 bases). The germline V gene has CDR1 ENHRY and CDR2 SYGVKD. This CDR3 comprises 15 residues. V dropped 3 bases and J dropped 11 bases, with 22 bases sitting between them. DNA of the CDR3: TGTGCCATCAGTGACCCAACAGGGTTTTATATCGGCGCTTTCTTT. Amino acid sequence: CAISDPTGFYIGAFF.

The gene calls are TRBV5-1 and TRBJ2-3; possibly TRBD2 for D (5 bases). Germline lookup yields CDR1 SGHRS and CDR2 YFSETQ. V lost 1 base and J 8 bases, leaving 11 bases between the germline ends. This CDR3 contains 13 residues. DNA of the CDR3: TGCGCCAGCAGCTTGTGGGCCGCGGGTACGCAGTATTTT. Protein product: CASSLWAAGTQYF.

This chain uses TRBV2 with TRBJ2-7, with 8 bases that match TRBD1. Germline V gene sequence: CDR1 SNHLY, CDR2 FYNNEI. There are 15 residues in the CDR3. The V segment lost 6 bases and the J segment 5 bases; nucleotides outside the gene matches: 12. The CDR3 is CASRDKTGVLHEQYF. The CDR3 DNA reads TGTGCCAGCAGGGATAAGACAGGGGTACTCCACGAGCAGTACTTC.

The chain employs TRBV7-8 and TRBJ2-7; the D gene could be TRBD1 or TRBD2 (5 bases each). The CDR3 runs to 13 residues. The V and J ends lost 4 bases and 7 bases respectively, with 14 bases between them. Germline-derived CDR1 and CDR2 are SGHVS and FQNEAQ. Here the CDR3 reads CASSWDGLLEQYF. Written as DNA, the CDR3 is TGTGCCAGCAGCTGGGACGGCCTTCTGGAGCAGTACTTC. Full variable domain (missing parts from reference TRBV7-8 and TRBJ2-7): GAGVSQSPRYKVAKRGQDVALRCDPISGHVSLFWYQQALGQGPEFLTYFQNEAQLDKSGLPSDRFFAERPEGSVSTLKIQRTQQEDSAVYLCASSWDGLLEQYFGPGTRLTVT.

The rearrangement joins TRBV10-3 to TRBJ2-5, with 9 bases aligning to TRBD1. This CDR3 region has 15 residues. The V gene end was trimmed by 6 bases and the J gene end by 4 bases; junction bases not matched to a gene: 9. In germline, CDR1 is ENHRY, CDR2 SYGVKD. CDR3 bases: TGTGCCATCAGACCGGGACAGGGAGCGCGAGAGACCCAGTACTTC. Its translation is CAIRPGQGARETQYF.

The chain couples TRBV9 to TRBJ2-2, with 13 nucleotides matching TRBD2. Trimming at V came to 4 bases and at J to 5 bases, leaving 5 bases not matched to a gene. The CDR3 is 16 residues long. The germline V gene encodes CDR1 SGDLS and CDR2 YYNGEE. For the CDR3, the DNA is TGTGCCAGCAGCATAGGGACTAGCGGGATGACCGGGGAGCTGTTTTTT. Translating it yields CASSIGTSGMTGELFF.

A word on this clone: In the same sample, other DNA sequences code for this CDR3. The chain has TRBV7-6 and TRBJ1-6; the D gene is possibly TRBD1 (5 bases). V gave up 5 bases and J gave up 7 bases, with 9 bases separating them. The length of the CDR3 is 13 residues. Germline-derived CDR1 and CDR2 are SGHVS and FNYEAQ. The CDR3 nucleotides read TGTGCCAGCAGCCCCGGGACGAATTCACCCCTCCACTTT. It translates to CASSPGTNSPLHF.

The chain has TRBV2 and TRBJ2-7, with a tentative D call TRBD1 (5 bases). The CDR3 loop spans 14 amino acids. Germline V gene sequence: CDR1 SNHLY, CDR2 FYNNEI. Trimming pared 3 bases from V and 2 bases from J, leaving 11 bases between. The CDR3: CASSDRVGPYEQYF. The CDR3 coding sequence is TGTGCCAGCAGTGACAGGGTGGGCCCCTACGAGCAGTACTTC.

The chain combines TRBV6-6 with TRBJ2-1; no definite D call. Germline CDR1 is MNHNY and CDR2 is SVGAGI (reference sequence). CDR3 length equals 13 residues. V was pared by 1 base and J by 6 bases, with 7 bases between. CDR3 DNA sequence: TGTGCCAGCAGTTACTTGGACCTCAATGAGCAGTTCTTC. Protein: CASSYLDLNEQFF.

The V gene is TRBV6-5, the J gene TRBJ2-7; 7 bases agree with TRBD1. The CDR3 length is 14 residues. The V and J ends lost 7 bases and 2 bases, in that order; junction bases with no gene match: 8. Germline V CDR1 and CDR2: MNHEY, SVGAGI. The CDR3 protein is CASTQDRDPYEQYF. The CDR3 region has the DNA TGTGCCAGCACCCAAGACAGGGATCCCTACGAGCAGTACTTC.

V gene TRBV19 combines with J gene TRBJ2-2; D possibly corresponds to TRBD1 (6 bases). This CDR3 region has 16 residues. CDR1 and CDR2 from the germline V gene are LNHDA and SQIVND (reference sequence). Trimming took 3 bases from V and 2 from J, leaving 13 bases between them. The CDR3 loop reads CASSILNRVNTGELFF. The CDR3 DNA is TGTGCCAGTAGTATTCTTAACAGGGTCAACACCGGGGAGCTGTTTTTT. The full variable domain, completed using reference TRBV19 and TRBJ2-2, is DGGITQSPKYLFRKEGQNVTLSCEQNLNHDAMYWYRQDPGQGLRLIYYSQIVNDFQKGDIAEGYSVSREKKESFPLTVTSAQKNPTAFYLCASSILNRVNTGELFFGEGSRLTVL.